Described below is a single T cell receptor beta chain sequence and its context. This clone occurred once. No antigen is known for it. Nothing much larger sits one base from this clone, and base qualities are not available. This sample is part of a study of blood T cell repertoires in COVID-19 (dated by TCRdb to the early 2020s). Background on the whole study: The collaborator samples originated in the United States, Italy and Spain and spanned the acute and convalescent phases of COVID-19. The material from the prospective study consisted of cDNA or gDNA derived from T cells, B-cell-depleted T cells, or PBMCs. Subjects who had been exposed to COVID-19, were actively infected with it, or had recovered from it provided the deeply sampled blood TCRbeta repertoires that made up the dataset. The repertoires were released in a freely available public database intended as a resource for research on the immune response to SARS-CoV-2. Samples came from the ongoing ImmuneRACE study (first 160 participants) plus 1,254 subjects from 6 global collaborators. Nearly every sample came with metadata listing a de-identified subject ID, COVID-19 status, age in years and sex. HLA class I and class II types, where available, came from metadata supplied by the sample provider rather than from assay-based typing.

The immunoSEQ Assay, a bias-controlled multiplex PCR, was used to amplify TCRbeta CDR3 regions from genomic DNA. Turning to the authors' computational methods: The number of nucleated cells in each sample was estimated by amplification of reference gene primers within the assay. To quantify the absolute abundance of each unique TCRbeta CDR3 rearrangement, sequence reads were collapsed and filtered. For each sample, productive Simpson clonality was calculated by taking the square root of Simpson's diversity index across productive rearrangements. TCRdb carries this immuneACCESS record with in-frame sequences only. Its versions omit some clonotypes, under half of them owing to an unresolved V gene in the studies checked, with the rest unexplained. V, J and clone size are taken as reported in that table, and D and trimming were inferred from the DNA itself. The sample table shows some 300,000 clones, and about 88% are seen once. Together, the top ten hold 1% to 1.5% of the sample.

Summary of the overall study and its limitations: The amount of clinical and demographic metadata varied by source and participant and was provided uncurated.

Each collaborating institution followed its own protocols to collect whole blood in K2EDTA tubes. Collaborator samples were shipped for TCRbeta analysis as frozen whole blood, isolated PBMCs, or DNA extracted from either sample type. This receptor was obtained from a man between 65 and 80 years old with acute or convalescent COVID-19. Sequencing was performed on peripheral blood.

The DNA sequence reads TGTGCCAGCAGTTTAAGCCCCAACACTGAAGCTTTCTTT. This translates into CASSLSPNTEAFF. The chain is made from TRBV12-3 or TRBV12-4 and TRBJ1-1; no D gene call is confident. Relative to germline, V is 2 bases shorter and J is 2 bases shorter, with 6 bases between their ends. The CDR3 contains 13 residues, cysteine and phenylalanine counted. Of all the DNA, just the CDR3 is kept, 39 bases in frame from base 1.